Following are 5 T cell receptor beta chains from one sample sequenced in a study of shared clonotypes between healthy human individuals. Data came from immunoSEQ multiplex PCR; TCRdb stores just in-frame clones and leaves some out. Here the sample spans some 1,400,000 clones, approximately 96% being singletons. Source material: naive CD4+ T cells sorted from blood. Documented subset: CD45RA+ positively selected. The receptor source for this set is a man younger than 45 in good health.

Note on this clone: Other DNA sequences in this specimen translate into the identical CDR3. This chain links TRBV5-1 with TRBJ1-1; unclear D gene. This CDR3 spans 14 amino acids. The V gene's germline CDR1 is SGHRS and CDR2 YFSETQ. V was pared by 0 bases and J by 0 bases, with 6 bases between. CDR3 in amino acids: CASSLDGMNTEAFF. CDR3 nucleotide sequence: TGCGCCAGCAGCTTGGACGGTATGAACACTGAAGCTTTCTTT.

The J gene is TRBJ1-2, the V gene TRBV5-1; 7 bases match TRBD1. CDR1 is SGHRS and CDR2 is YFSETQ in the germline V gene. The CDR3 runs 16 residues. Trimming took 1 base from V and 3 from J; bases not matched to a gene: 9. As DNA, the CDR3 is TGCGCCAGCAGCTTGTTTGGTTCAGGGGGGGACTATGGCTACACCTTC. Translating it yields CASSLFGSGGDYGYTF.

This clone was seen a single time. Other nucleotide sequences in the sample specify the same CDR3. The V call is TRBV11-3, the J call TRBJ2-2, with D uncertain. Trimming stripped 1 base from V and 5 bases from J, with 2 bases between. There are 12 residues in the CDR3. Germline CDR1 SGHNT, CDR2 YENEEA. The CDR3 nucleotides are TGTGCCAGCAGCTTAGTGACCGGGGAGCTGTTTTTT. Residues: CASSLVTGELFF.

This chain uses TRBV7-3 with TRBJ2-1; D remains ambiguous. Germline CDR1 reads SGHTA; CDR2 reads FQGTGA. The ends were cut back, 3 bases at V and 7 bases at J, with 13 bases in the middle. CDR3 size: 14 residues. CDR3 sequence: CASSLGLDFNEQFF. CDR3 sequence (DNA): TGTGCCAGCAGCTTGGGCCTAGACTTTAATGAGCAGTTCTTC.

The chain couples TRBV10-3 to TRBJ1-1; 10 bases map to TRBD1. Germline assignment: CDR1 ENHRY and CDR2 SYGVKD. This CDR3 contains 13 residues. The V gene end was trimmed by 6 bases and the J gene end by 6 bases; junction bases not matched to a gene: 4. CDR3 in amino acids: CAISRDRGAEAFF. CDR3 bases: TGTGCCATCAGCCGGGACAGGGGAGCTGAAGCTTTCTTT.